These 23 T cell receptor beta chains originate from one sample sequenced in a study of tumor and adjacent non-tumor tissue in lung cancer. This sample's RNA came from whole unsorted tissue. The library came from three nested PCR rounds adapted from ARM-PCR protocols. Via MiXCR, TCRdb re-called the multiplex PCR reads, giving one row per CDR3 protein. The sample holds 100,000 to 120,000 distinct CDR3 sequences; nearly 85% are singletons and the top ten take approximately 22%. What was sequenced was lung tumor tissue. The receptors here all came from a man between 65 and 85 years old with non-small cell lung cancer.

Details on this clonotype: Germline is not matched at one junction end, which may reflect a read error. The V call is TRBV14, the J call TRBJ1-1; a weak D match, TRBD1 (5 bases). There are 13 residues in the CDR3. The germline V gene has CDR1 SGHDN and CDR2 FVKESK. The CDR3: CASCRGKNTEAIF. The CDR3 region has the DNA TGTGCCAGCTGCCGGGGCAAGAACACTGAAGCTATCTTT.

In the case of this clonotype: Sequence at one end of the junction differs from germline and may be a read error. This chain connects TRBV7-3 to TRBJ2-1; D might be TRBD2 (5 bases). CDR1 SGHTA and CDR2 FQGTGA come from the germline V gene. The CDR3 sequence is 15 residues long. The CDR3 loop reads CASRRSEGLYNEQLF. The CDR3 region has the DNA TGTGCCAGCAGACGTAGCGAGGGTCTCTACAATGAGCAGTTGTTC.

Regarding this clonotype: It may be a read error: a sequence one base away is much more abundant. Likely a read error: the CDR3 ends without its conserved phenylalanine or tryptophan. The genes are TRBV30 and TRBJ2-7; 10 bases match TRBD2. V lost 3 bases to trimming and J lost 3 bases; unmatched junction nucleotides: 17. CDR1 is GTSNPN, CDR2 SVGIG, per germline (reference sequence). The CDR3 totals 18 residues. CDR3 DNA sequence: TGTGCCTGGAGGTCTAATTTTTTCCTACTAGCGGGGATCTACGAGCAGTACCTC. Residues: CAWRSNFFLLAGIYEQYL.

A word on this clonotype: Its ends do not fully match the called genes, so a read error is possible. The chain couples TRBV4-3 to TRBJ1-2; 8 bases align to TRBD1. This CDR3 spans 15 amino acids. Looked up from germline, CDR1 is LGHNA and CDR2 is YSLEER. The CDR3 loop is CVSSQGNLLDRVYTF. In DNA form, the CDR3 reads TGCGTCAGCAGCCAAGGGAACCTCTTGGACAGGGTGTACACCTTT.

On this clonotype itself: A read error may produce the germline difference seen at one junction end. The chain carries TRBV6-2 or TRBV6-3 and TRBJ2-7, with D possibly TRBD1 on 6 matching bases. The CDR3 has 15 amino acids. Per the germline V gene, CDR1 is MNHEY and CDR2 is SVGEGT. The CDR3 here is CSSNSRQANSYELYF. The CDR3, as DNA: TGTTCCAGCAATTCCAGACAGGCCAACTCCTACGAGCTGTACTTC.

This rearrangement joins TRBV13 to TRBJ2-2; 10 bases line up with TRBD1. The CDR3 runs to 16 residues. With 3 bases clipped from V and 12 bases from J, the junction kept 13 bases outside the gene matches. CDR1 is PRHDT, CDR2 FYEKMQ, per germline (reference sequence). Here the CDR3 DNA reads TGTGCCAGCAGCTTGACCGGGACAGGGGTCACCGAGAAGCTGTTTTTT. Translating it yields CASSLTGTGVTEKLFF. The variable domain in full, with the rest retrieved from reference TRBV13 and TRBJ2-2, is AAGVIQSPRHLIKEKRETATLKCYPIPRHDTVYWYQQGPGQDPQFLISFYEKMQSDKGSIPDRFSAQQFSDYHSELNMSSLELGDSALYFCASSLTGTGVTEKLFFGEGSRLTVL.

Points on this clonotype: Without the conserved terminal phenylalanine or tryptophan, this CDR3 likely stems from a read error. The CDR3 spells CATSMGRTNEETQYY. CDR3 bases: TGTGCCACCAGCATGGGTAGGACTAATGAAGAGACCCAGTACTAC. This chain links TRBV11-1 with TRBJ2-5; tentative D call: TRBD2 (6 bases). The germline CDR1 and CDR2 sequences are SGHAT and FQDESV (reference sequence). The CDR3 consists of 15 residues.

As regards this clonotype: The junction and the germline gene differ at one end; a read error may be behind it. This chain uses TRBV20-1 with TRBJ1-5; D unresolved. CDR3 length equals 16 residues. Germline V gene data show CDR1 as DFQATT and CDR2 as SNEGSKA (reference sequence). Here the CDR3 reads CSASCAKGGSSQPQHF. The CDR3 nucleotides are TGCAGTGCTAGTTGTGCCAAGGGTGGAAGCAGTCAGCCCCAGCATTTT.

On this clonotype: A much larger clone lies one base from this, so it may be a read error. The gene calls are TRBV5-1 and TRBJ2-1, with D hard to call. From germline, CDR1 is SGHRS and CDR2 YFSETQ. The CDR3 loop spans 14 amino acids. V was clipped by 2 bases and J by 2 bases, with 8 bases between them. CDR3 sequence reads: CASSLDNAYNEQFF. Here the CDR3 DNA reads TGCGCCAGCAGCTTAGACAACGCCTACAATGAGCAGTTCTTC.

As to this clonotype: With a much larger clone just one base away, this may be a read error. The chain recombines TRBV6-1 with TRBJ2-4; possibly TRBD1 for D (5 bases). The CDR3 length is 14 residues. Germline lookup yields CDR1 MNHNS and CDR2 SASEGT. V lost 3 bases, J lost 14 bases, and 20 bases lay in between. CDR3 in DNA: TGTGCCAGCAGTGAGGATTCGACAAGGGGCACGGAGTACTTC. It is translated as CASSEDSTRGTEYF.

With respect to this clonotype: One end of the junction is discordant with germline, which a read error may explain. This chain connects TRBV12-3 or TRBV12-4 to TRBJ2-7; 7 bases map to TRBD1. The CDR3 totals 13 residues. This chain's CDR3 is CGSSRTGCVDQYF. CDR3 sequence (DNA): TGTGGCAGCAGTCGGACAGGTTGCGTAGATCAGTACTTC.

This chain connects TRBV7-9 to TRBJ1-2, with D perhaps TRBD1 (6 bases). Trimming pared 4 bases from V and 8 bases from J, leaving 17 bases between. CDR1 is SEHNR, CDR2 FQNEAQ, per germline (reference sequence). The CDR3 totals 14 residues. CDR3 sequence: CASSYRDSGVGYTF. CDR3 DNA sequence: TGTGCCAGCAGCTACAGGGATTCGGGTGTCGGCTACACCTTC.

Comment on this clonotype: Because the CDR3 is missing its conserved closing phenylalanine or tryptophan, this is likely a read error. It is unclear where the CDR3 begins or ends on the DNA, so no DNA is shown, and the CDR3 is as TCRdb lists it. The gene calls are TRBV12-3 or TRBV12-4 and TRBJ1-6; whether TRBD1, the table's D call, matches the DNA was not checked. The CDR3 numbers 16 amino acids, ends counted. CDR3 residues: CASTSGTGGYNSLFHI.

V is TRBV6-5 and J is TRBJ1-6; no firm D call. Per germline, CDR1 MNHEY and CDR2 SVGAGI. The CDR3 has 16 residues. The germline V and J ends were trimmed by 5 bases and 2 bases, with 13 bases remaining between them. This CDR3 reads CASSDKVGTYNSPLHF. The CDR3 DNA reads as TGTGCCAGCAGTGACAAGGTTGGCACCTATAATTCACCCCTCCACTTT.

About this clonotype itself: One end of the junction does not line up with germline, which may come from a read error. The chain has TRBV7-9 and TRBJ2-3; possible D gene TRBD1, 6 bases. The CDR3 loop spans 15 amino acids. Germline assignment: CDR1 SEHNR and CDR2 FQNEAQ (reference sequence). CDR3 DNA: TGTGCCAGCAGCCTATCTCAGGGGTTCACGGATATGCAGTATTTT. Translated, it gives CASSLSQGFTDMQYF. The whole variable domain, remainder taken from reference TRBV7-9 and TRBJ2-3, is DTGVSQNPRHKITKRGQNVTFRCDPISEHNRLYWYRQTLGQGPEFLTYFQNEAQLEKSRLLSDRFSAERPKGSFSTLEIQRTEQGDSAMYLCASSLSQGFTDMQYFGPGTRLTVL.

Regarding this clonotype: At one of its ends the junction is not consistent with the germline gene, which may arise from a read error. The chain employs TRBV12-3 or TRBV12-4 and TRBJ2-1; D might be TRBD1 (6 bases). The CDR3 totals 17 residues. CDR3 nucleotide sequence: TGTGCCTGCAGTTTAGGACAGCCGGTTACTTACCACAATGAGCAGTTATTC. Its protein is CACSLGQPVTYHNEQLF.

Notes on this clonotype: An end of the junction does not agree with germline; a read error may underlie this. The rearrangement uses TRBV12-3 or TRBV12-4 and TRBJ2-3; 15 positions agree with TRBD2. The length of the CDR3 is 18 residues. CDR3 coding DNA: TGTGCCATCAGTCTCGGACTAGCGGGAGGGCCGGACACAGATACGCAGTATTTT. Amino acids: CAISLGLAGGPDTDTQYF.

For this clonotype: Because it lacks the conserved phenylalanine or tryptophan at the end, this CDR3 is likely a read error. The chain carries TRBV6-5 and TRBJ1-6; D gene ambiguous. Germline loops: CDR1 MNHEY, CDR2 SVGAGI. The CDR3 loop spans 16 amino acids. Trimming took 6 bases from V and 0 from J, leaving 12 bases between them. The CDR3 region has the DNA TGTGCCAGCAGATCCACAGTGGGCTCCTATAATTCACCCCTCCACTAT. Translation: CASRSTVGSYNSPLHY.

The CDR3 region is CASSYNSYNSPLHF. As DNA, the CDR3 is TGTGCCAGCAGTTACAACTCATATAATTCACCCCTCCACTTT. The rearrangement joins TRBV6-5 to TRBJ1-6; D is ambiguous. The V gene lost 2 bases and the J gene lost 4 bases, with 6 bases spanning the gap. The germline V gene has CDR1 MNHEY and CDR2 SVGAGI. This CDR3 contains 14 residues.

This clonotype was observed once. The J gene is TRBJ2-2, the V gene TRBV4-2; 10 bases match TRBD2. The CDR3 length is 19 residues. The germline V gene encodes CDR1 LGHNA and CDR2 YNFKEQ. This CDR3 is CTSSHAPVSGGLTTGELFF. The CDR3 DNA reads as TGTACAAGCAGCCATGCTCCTGTTAGCGGGGGGCTTACCACCGGGGAGCTGTTTTTT.

This chain links TRBV11-3 with TRBJ2-1, with TRBD2 as a possible D gene (7 bases). V lost 7 bases to trimming and J lost 9 bases, with 25 bases between them. Germline V gene sequence: CDR1 SGHNT, CDR2 YENEEA. The CDR3 runs 16 residues. The CDR3 DNA reads TGTGCCAGCACCTTGGATCCCACGGGGGGCAAGGGTGAGCAGTTCTTC. Its protein is CASTLDPTGGKGEQFF.

A word on this clonotype: Given a much more abundant clone one base away, this may be a read error. The chain joins TRBV5-1 to TRBJ2-1; 10 bases are a match to TRBD2. The CDR3 is 18 amino acids. Germline CDR1 and CDR2: SGHRS and YFSETQ. The CDR3 DNA sequence: TGCGCCAGCACCTTGAATCCGGGACTAGCGCGAAACTACAATGAGCAGTTCTTC. It codes for CASTLNPGLARNYNEQFF.

This clonotype was seen once. Compared with germline, one end of the junction differs, possibly owing to a read error. The V and J genes are TRBV12-3 or TRBV12-4 and TRBJ2-7; the D gene is possibly TRBD2 (7 bases). This CDR3 spans 14 amino acids. CDR3 loop: CASSFGGPLYEHYF. The CDR3 nucleotides are TGTGCCAGCAGTTTCGGGGGGCCTCTATACGAGCATTATTTC.